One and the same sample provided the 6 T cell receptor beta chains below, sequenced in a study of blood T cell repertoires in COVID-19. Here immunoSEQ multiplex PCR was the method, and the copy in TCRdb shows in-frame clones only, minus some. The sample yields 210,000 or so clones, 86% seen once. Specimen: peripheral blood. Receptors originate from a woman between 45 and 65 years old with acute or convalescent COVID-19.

The CDR3 sequence: CASSLGVGGEQFF. Here the CDR3 DNA reads TGTGCCAGCAGTCTCGGGGTGGGGGGGGAGCAGTTCTTC. The chain is built from TRBV6-5 and TRBJ2-1; 7 bases agree with TRBD2. The CDR3 contains 13 residues. Germline V gives CDR1 MNHEY, CDR2 SVGAGI. V shed 5 bases, J shed 10 bases, and the junction held 8 bases outside the gene matches.

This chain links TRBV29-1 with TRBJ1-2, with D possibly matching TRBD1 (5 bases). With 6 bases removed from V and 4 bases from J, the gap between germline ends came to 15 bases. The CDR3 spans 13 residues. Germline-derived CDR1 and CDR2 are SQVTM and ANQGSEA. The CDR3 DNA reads TGCAGCGTATCGACAAGCACAGGCTATGGCTACACCTTC. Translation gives CSVSTSTGYGYTF.

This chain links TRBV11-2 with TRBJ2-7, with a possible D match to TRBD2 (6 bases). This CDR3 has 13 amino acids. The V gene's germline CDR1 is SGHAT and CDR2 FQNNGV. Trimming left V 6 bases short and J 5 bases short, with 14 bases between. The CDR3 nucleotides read TGTGCCAGCAGAGCGGGCTCTACCCACGAGCAGTACTTC. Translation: CASRAGSTHEQYF.

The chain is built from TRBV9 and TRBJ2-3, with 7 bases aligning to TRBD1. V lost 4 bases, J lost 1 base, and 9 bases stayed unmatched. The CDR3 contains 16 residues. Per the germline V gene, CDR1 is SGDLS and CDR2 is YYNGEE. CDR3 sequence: CASSPLPGGGTDTQYF. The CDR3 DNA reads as TGTGCCAGCAGCCCTCTCCCAGGGGGTGGCACAGATACGCAGTATTTT.

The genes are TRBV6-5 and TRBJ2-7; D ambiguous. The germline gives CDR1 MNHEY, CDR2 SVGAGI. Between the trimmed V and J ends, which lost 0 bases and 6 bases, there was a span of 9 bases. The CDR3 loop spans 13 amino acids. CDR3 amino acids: CASSYSVSFEQYF. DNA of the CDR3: TGTGCCAGCAGTTACTCCGTCTCTTTCGAGCAGTACTTC.

CDR3 bases: TGTGCCAGCAGCTTGGCGGAGGGCACAGATACGCAGTATTTT. This sequence encodes CASSLAEGTDTQYF. This sequence joins TRBV5-6 and TRBJ2-3; maybe TRBD2 (5 bases). V was clipped by 0 bases and J by 1 base, with 6 bases between them. Germline loops: CDR1 SGHDT, CDR2 YYEEEE. There are 14 residues in the CDR3.